Here is one T cell receptor (beta chain) with its context. This sample is part of a study of blood T cell repertoires in COVID-19. At the level of the study: T cells, B-cell-depleted T cells, or PBMCs supplied cDNA or gDNA.

The CDR3 is made up of 16 amino acids. In germline, CDR1 is LNHDA, CDR2 SQIVND (reference sequence). The V and J ends lost 3 bases and 0 bases respectively, with 14 bases between them. Authors' data handling: Reference gene primers were amplified, and this amplification served to estimate nucleated cell counts. Produced via immunoSEQ multiplex PCR; TCRdb's table is partial and in-frame only. V, J and clone size were drawn from that table, and D and trimming were deduced from the DNA. The sample yields more than 150,000 clones, almost 85% seen once. The chain employs TRBV19 and TRBJ1-2, with D tentatively TRBD1 (6 bases). Sequenced input: peripheral blood. The TCR sequence derives from a man between 18 and 29 years old with active or convalescent COVID-19. CDR3 in amino acids: CASSIQGPTANYGYTF. The CDR3 DNA is TGTGCCAGTAGTATCCAGGGGCCCACAGCTAACTATGGCTACACCTTC.